The text below deals with one T cell receptor beta chain. The record originates from a study of blood T cell repertoires in COVID-19. Background on the study: In each case, the material was cDNA or gDNA derived from T cells, B-cell-depleted T cells, or PBMCs.

This CDR3 is 15 amino acids long. The germline V gene has CDR1 SEHNR and CDR2 FQNEAQ (reference sequence). The junction had 3 bases not matched to a gene; V was cut back by 5 bases and J by 0 bases. Sequenced by immunoSEQ multiplex PCR; TCRdb stores in-frame clones only, minus some. The table records some 150,000 clones, more than 85% of them present only once. The source of this sequence is an elderly woman in a cohort sampled during active or convalescent COVID-19. The chain couples TRBV7-9 to TRBJ2-2, with 7 bases identical to TRBD2. Material: peripheral blood. The CDR3 loop reads CASSALATNTGELFF. The CDR3 coding sequence is TGTGCCAGCAGCGCACTAGCGACGAACACCGGGGAGCTGTTTTTT.